This T cell receptor beta chain derives from a study of cytomegalovirus exposure and HLA in healthy donors. Overall study findings and caveats: Clonal expansion, a later analysis showed, was greater in HLA-associated TCR beta chains than in equally common others. The classifier was said to identify cytomegalovirus status with high specificity and sensitivity.

As for this clone: What it binds is unknown.

The PCR was carried out with 60 Vbeta primers and 13 Jbeta primers. Here immunoSEQ multiplex PCR was the method, and the copy in TCRdb shows in-frame clones only, minus some. The sample yields approximately 97,000 clones, over 60% seen once. Sequenced sample: PBMCs. The sequence was collected from a male donor in good health and CMV-seropositive.

Here the CDR3 DNA reads TGTGCCAGCTCCTTCGAGGTTTCTACGCAGTATTTT. This translates into CASSFEVSTQYF. The rearrangement links TRBV6-1 to TRBJ2-3; D gene uncertain. Trimming left V 8 bases short and J 8 bases short, with 14 bases between. The CDR3 has 12 amino acids. In germline, CDR1 is MNHNS, CDR2 SASEGT.